The following is a T cell receptor (beta chain) sequence with its context. Its antigen is unknown. The source of the sample is a study of cytomegalovirus exposure and HLA in healthy donors. PCR involved 60 Vbeta and 13 Jbeta primers. The method was immunoSEQ multiplex PCR; TCRdb's version includes in-frame clones alone and lacks a portion of them. This sample has roughly 100,000 clones; more than 65% occur once, and the top ten carry 7.5% to 9%. The CDR3 spans 13 residues. The V end lost 0 bases, the J end lost 6 bases, and 11 bases lay between the germline ends. Germline values: CDR1 GTSNPN, CDR2 SVGIG (reference sequence). Study-wide results and limits: Most TCR sequences proved rare, with some public TCRs found in many donors. A later analysis reportedly found fewer N-insertions in an Asian-associated ancestry cluster than the approximately 660-donor mean. In presence/absence analyses, roughly uniform sequencing depth across donors was assumed. TCR beta V- and J-gene trimming, according to a later analysis, was linked to a missense DCLRE1C variant.

The V call is TRBV30, the J call TRBJ1-1, with D perhaps TRBD1 (6 bases). The TCR sequence derives from a man between 35 and 55 years old in good health and CMV-seropositive. Sequenced sample: PBMCs. In DNA form, the CDR3 reads TGTGCCTGGAGTGTAAGGGGGGGGGCTGAAGCTTTCTTT. As protein: CAWSVRGGAEAFF.